Each of the 31 T cell receptor beta chains below was sequenced from the same sample in a study of human T cells and chemical hapten exposure. TCRdb reprocessed the RACE reads with MiXCR, giving one entry per CDR3 protein. The sample includes approximately 79,000 distinct CDR3 sequences, 8.5% of them seen just once. As to time point: pre-sensitization, week 0. The sample's treatment: therapeutic diphenylcyclopropenone sensitization with weekly scalp DPC. This sample comprised whole blood, obtained in connection with sensitization to the hapten diphenylcyclopropenone (DPC). These receptor sequences come from a man aged 35-49 years with alopecia areata. Some clones in this sample may be carry-over from other donors' samples.

This chain uses TRBV7-2 with TRBJ1-5, with D unresolved. Trimming stripped 3 bases from V and 0 bases from J, with 9 bases between. Germline-derived CDR1 and CDR2 are SGHTA and FQGNSA. The CDR3 has 15 residues. The CDR3 sequence: CASSFTISSNQPQHF. The CDR3 DNA is TGTGCCAGCAGCTTCACTATCTCTAGCAATCAGCCCCAGCATTTT. Using reference TRBV7-2 and TRBJ1-5 for the parts outside the CDR3, the full variable domain is GAGVSQSPSNKVTEKGKDVELRCDPISGHTALYWYRQSLGQGLEFLIYFQGNSAPDKSGLPSDRFSAERTGGSVSTLTIQRTQQEDSAVYLCASSFTISSNQPQHFGDGTRLSIL.

This clonotype was observed at least ten times. The chain employs TRBV4-3 and TRBJ1-6; weak D call: TRBD1 (6 bases). The V end was cut by 4 bases, the J end by 8 bases, with 15 bases between. CDR3 length: 15 residues. Germline CDR1 reads LGHNA; CDR2 reads YSLEER. CDR3 DNA sequence: TGCGCCAGCAGCCCCGAGCCAGGGGCATATTCACCCCTCCACTTT. It is translated as CASSPEPGAYSPLHF.

This clonotype was recorded at least ten times. The chain is built from TRBV12-3 or TRBV12-4 and TRBJ1-1, with D unclear. The CDR3 length is 12 residues. V was clipped by 7 bases and J by 5 bases, with 11 bases between them. This CDR3 is CASNVGRTEAFF. The CDR3 DNA follows: TGTGCCAGCAATGTAGGAAGGACTGAAGCTTTCTTT.

This clonotype was found many times. This chain connects TRBV12-3 or TRBV12-4 to TRBJ1-1; D ambiguous. The CDR3 loop spans 12 amino acids. V gave up 5 bases and J gave up 10 bases, with 14 bases separating them. The CDR3 DNA sequence: TGTGCCAGCAGTCCCGGGGAAAGGCGAGCTTTCTTT. This sequence encodes CASSPGERRAFF.

Many counts were recorded for this clonotype. V gene TRBV5-6 combines with J gene TRBJ2-1; perhaps TRBD1 as D (7 bases). V gave up 4 bases and J gave up 9 bases, with 20 bases separating them. CDR1 is SGHDT, CDR2 YYEEEE, per germline. The CDR3 length is 15 residues. The CDR3 DNA follows: TGTGCCAGCAGCAAAGACAGGGCGGGGCGCGGTGAGCAGTTCTTC. Its translation is CASSKDRAGRGEQFF. Using reference TRBV5-6 and TRBJ2-1 for the parts outside the CDR3, the full variable domain is DAGVTQSPTHLIKTRGQQVTLRCSPKSGHDTVSWYQQALGQGPQFIFQYYEEEERQRGNFPDRFSGHQFPNYSSELNVNALLLGDSALYLCASSKDRAGRGEQFFGPGTRLTVL.

This chain connects TRBV6-5 to TRBJ2-7, with D possibly being TRBD1 (8 bases). CDR1 is MNHEY and CDR2 is SVGAGI in the germline V gene. Trimming cost V 4 bases and J 4 bases, with 17 bases left between them. The CDR3 has 15 amino acids. Written as DNA, the CDR3 is TGTGCCAGCAGTTTACAGGGGGGGTTACGGTACGAGCAGTACTTC. It codes for CASSLQGGLRYEQYF.

This clonotype was detected ten times or more. The chain combines TRBV15 with TRBJ1-1, with TRBD1 matching 7 bases. The CDR3 spans 15 residues. Germline values: CDR1 LNHNV, CDR2 YYDKDF (reference sequence). Germline trimming cut 3 bases from V and 9 bases from J; bases unmatched to any gene: 13. The CDR3 sequence is CATSSGQAGRFQAFF. CDR3 DNA: TGTGCCACCAGCAGCGGACAGGCCGGCAGGTTTCAAGCTTTCTTT.

Sample share makes this clonotype medium-sized. The chain carries TRBV6-5 and TRBJ1-2; 9 positions agree with TRBD1. The CDR3 is made up of 13 amino acids. J was trimmed by 6 bases and V by 6 bases; bases with no gene match: 5. Germline V gene sequence: CDR1 MNHEY, CDR2 SVGAGI. CDR3 loop: CASREQGANGYTF. DNA for the CDR3: TGTGCCAGCAGAGAACAGGGGGCGAATGGCTACACCTTC.

This clonotype has more than one count but fewer than ten. The V and J genes are TRBV20-1 and TRBJ2-3; 7 positions agree with TRBD2. This CDR3 contains 15 residues. Germline assignment: CDR1 DFQATT and CDR2 SNEGSKA (reference sequence). V gave up 6 bases and J gave up 0 bases; unmatched junction bases: 9. For the CDR3, the DNA is TGCAGTGCGCCAAGCCTGCGGGAGAGCACAGATACGCAGTATTTT. This sequence encodes CSAPSLRESTDTQYF.

This clonotype was seen many times. The rearrangement uses TRBV6-2 or TRBV6-3 and TRBJ2-7, with 14 bases that match TRBD2. This CDR3 region has 17 residues. The trim removed 6 bases at V and 1 base at J, leaving 8 bases unmatched. Germline V gives CDR1 MNHEY, CDR2 SVGEGT. The CDR3 here is CASRSGLAGVRSYEQYV. CDR3 in DNA: TGTGCCAGCAGATCGGGACTAGCGGGAGTCCGGTCCTACGAGCAGTACGTC.

In this sample, this clonotype turned up a few times. The chain employs TRBV20-1 and TRBJ2-1; 7 bases map to TRBD2. The CDR3 length is 13 residues. Unmatched junction bases numbered 10, after V lost 5 bases and J lost 9 bases. Looked up from germline, CDR1 is DFQATT and CDR2 is SNEGSKA (reference sequence). The CDR3 sequence is CSAVGGSVGEQFF. CDR3 in DNA: TGCAGTGCTGTGGGCGGGAGTGTCGGTGAGCAGTTCTTC.

The chain recombines TRBV9 with TRBJ2-1, with a tentative D call TRBD2 (6 bases). Germline V gives CDR1 SGDLS, CDR2 YYNGEE. The CDR3 consists of 15 residues. V was clipped by 0 bases and J by 5 bases, with 12 bases between them. The CDR3 here is CASSVGRAQDNEQFF. For the CDR3, the DNA is TGTGCCAGCAGCGTAGGGAGGGCCCAGGACAATGAGCAGTTCTTC.

V is TRBV21-1 and J is TRBJ2-5; the table names TRBD1, a call not compared with the DNA. TRBV21-1 is noted as a pseudogene. The CDR3 is 15 amino acids. The CDR3 sequence: CASIHGQDPGETQYF. The CDR3 nucleotides are TGTGCCAGCATCCACGGACAGGACCCGGGGGAGACCCAGTACTTC.

This clonotype has only a few counts. The chain links TRBV29-1 to TRBJ1-4; tentatively, D is TRBD1 (6 bases). Germline V gives CDR1 SQVTM, CDR2 ANQGSEA. The V end was cut by 4 bases, the J end by 8 bases, with 14 bases between. The CDR3 sequence is 13 residues long. CDR3 loop: CSVVWGAQEKLFF. CDR3 bases: TGCAGCGTTGTATGGGGGGCTCAAGAAAAACTGTTTTTT.

This clonotype was seen more than once but under ten times. V gene TRBV18 combines with J gene TRBJ1-6; the D gene is possibly TRBD1 (5 bases). Trimming stripped 3 bases from V and 10 bases from J, with 16 bases between. This CDR3 has 15 amino acids. In germline, CDR1 is KGHSH, CDR2 LQKENI. The CDR3 loop reads CASSPSRDAGSPLHF. The CDR3 DNA is TGTGCCAGCTCACCTTCTCGGGACGCGGGGTCACCCCTCCACTTT.

V and J are TRBV7-2 and TRBJ1-4; TRBD1 matches at 8 bases. The V segment lost 4 bases and the J segment 3 bases; nucleotides outside the gene matches: 4. Looked up from germline, CDR1 is SGHTA and CDR2 is FQGNSA. This CDR3 comprises 15 residues. CDR3 nucleotide sequence: TGTGCCAGCAGCTCCCGACAGGGGCCTAATGAAAAACTGTTTTTT. It translates to CASSSRQGPNEKLFF.

At least ten counts were recorded for this clonotype. This chain connects TRBV20-1 to TRBJ1-5, with 7 nucleotides matching TRBD1. V shed 3 bases, J shed 0 bases, and the junction held 11 bases outside the gene matches. The CDR3 length is 17 residues. Germline-derived CDR1 and CDR2 are DFQATT and SNEGSKA (reference sequence). The CDR3 DNA reads TGCAGTGCTAGGATCCAGGGACAGCAATATAGCAATCAGCCCCAGCATTTT. It specifies CSARIQGQQYSNQPQHF.

V is TRBV21-1 and J is TRBJ2-3; no check of the table's D call, TRBD2, against the DNA was made. TRBV21-1 is described as a pseudogene. The CDR3 has 15 amino acids. As DNA, the CDR3 is TGTGCCAGCAGCACCCTAGCGGCTAGCACAGATACGCAGTATTTT. Translated, it gives CASSTLAASTDTQYF.

This clonotype was picked up many times. The chain uses TRBV27 and TRBJ1-6, with 9 bases aligning to TRBD1. Germline CDR1 is MNHEY and CDR2 is SMNVEV (reference sequence). The CDR3 totals 16 residues. The V gene end was trimmed by 0 bases and the J gene end by 7 bases; junction bases not matched to a gene: 4. The CDR3 DNA reads TGTGCCAGCAGTTTATCTGGGACAGGGACGAATTCACCCCTCCACTTT. Its protein is CASSLSGTGTNSPLHF.

This clonotype was counted between two and nine times. This chain joins TRBV2 and TRBJ2-6; D is unresolved. V dropped 2 bases and J dropped 0 bases, with 5 bases sitting between them. The CDR3 is made up of 15 amino acids. Germline V gene sequence: CDR1 SNHLY, CDR2 FYNNEI. CDR3 in DNA: TGTGCCAGCAGTGAATTCTCCTCTGGGGCCAACGTCCTGACTTTC. Protein sequence: CASSEFSSGANVLTF.

There are a few counts of this clonotype. V usage is TRBV7-8 and J usage is TRBJ2-1; 13 positions match TRBD2. V was pared by 5 bases and J by 12 bases, with 7 bases of the junction left unmatched. The CDR3 has 14 amino acids. Germline-derived CDR1 and CDR2 are SGHVS and FQNEAQ. CDR3 nucleotides: TGTGCCAGCAGCCAAGGGACTAGCGGGATAGGGCAGTTCTTC. It encodes CASSQGTSGIGQFF.

This clonotype showed up just a few times. J is TRBJ2-2 and V is TRBV27; no clear D gene. This CDR3 has 15 amino acids. The ends were cut back, 3 bases at V and 0 bases at J, with 8 bases in the middle. CDR1 and CDR2 (germline): MNHEY, SMNVEV (reference sequence). CDR3 DNA: TGTGCCAGCAGTTTTTTCAGGACGAACACCGGGGAGCTGTTTTTT. Residues: CASSFFRTNTGELFF.

With regard to this clonotype: Since a much larger clone is just one base distant, this may be a read error. The chain carries TRBV19 and TRBJ1-3; D is undetermined. Germline assignment: CDR1 LNHDA and CDR2 SQIVND (reference sequence). The V gene lost 6 bases and the J gene lost 9 bases, with 21 bases spanning the gap. The CDR3 covers 15 residues. This chain's CDR3 is CASRPETTPGSTIYF. CDR3 nucleotides: TGTGCCAGTAGACCGGAGACAACCCCGGGATCCACCATATATTTT.

This clonotype was detected a few times. The genes are TRBV12-3 or TRBV12-4 and TRBJ2-5; D uncertain. The CDR3 has 11 residues. V was cut by 7 bases and J by 1 base, with 4 bases left in between. In nucleotides, the CDR3 is TGTGCCAGCAAGGTCCAAGAGACCCAGTACTTC. Amino acid sequence: CASKVQETQYF.

Of note for this clonotype: A much bigger clone sits one base away, suggesting this may be a read error. The chain carries TRBV18 and TRBJ1-2, with D unresolved. The germline gives CDR1 KGHSH, CDR2 LQKENI. This CDR3 comprises 13 residues. The CDR3 DNA is TGTGCCAGCACACCAAAGGATTTCTATGGCTACACCTTC. It is translated as CASTPKDFYGYTF.

This clonotype was seen only a few times. The rearrangement joins TRBV7-3 to TRBJ1-1; D is uncertain. From germline, CDR1 is SGHTA and CDR2 FQGTGA. V was shortened by 5 bases and J by 4 bases, with 14 bases between the two germline ends. The CDR3 extends over 14 amino acids. CDR3 in DNA: TGTGCCAGCAGCCCCCGAACTGGGAGCACTGAAGCTTTCTTT. Protein product: CASSPRTGSTEAFF.

Many counts were recorded for this clonotype. The rearrangement links TRBV28 to TRBJ2-3; no reliable D call. The length of the CDR3 is 13 residues. Germline V gene lookup returns CDR1 MDHEN and CDR2 SYDVKM. With 3 bases removed from V and 2 bases from J, the gap between germline ends came to 6 bases. The CDR3 DNA follows: TGTGCCAGCAGTTTCGGTCTCACAGATACGCAGTATTTT. Protein product: CASSFGLTDTQYF.

The V and J genes are TRBV6-2 or TRBV6-3 and TRBJ2-3, with 9 bases aligning to TRBD2. The CDR3 consists of 17 residues. V was pared by 0 bases and J by 4 bases, with 8 bases of the junction left unmatched. Germline lookup yields CDR1 MNHEY and CDR2 SVGEGT. CDR3 in amino acids: CASSYSSGRTSSDTQYF. The DNA of the CDR3 is TGTGCCAGCAGTTACTCGAGCGGGAGGACCAGCTCAGATACGCAGTATTTT.

In this sample, this clonotype turned up many times. The chain is built from TRBV29-1 and TRBJ2-1, with D unclear. The V gene's germline CDR1 is SQVTM and CDR2 ANQGSEA. The CDR3 is made up of 15 amino acids. V lost 4 bases to trimming and J lost 0 bases, with 13 bases between them. CDR3 coding DNA: TGCAGCGTTGGCTCTACACCAACCTCCTACAATGAGCAGTTCTTC. Translated, it gives CSVGSTPTSYNEQFF.

This clonotype was seen ten or more times. The rearrangement joins TRBV12-3 or TRBV12-4 to TRBJ2-1, with 11 bases lining up with TRBD2. Trimming removed 3 bases from V and 2 bases from J; junction bases left unmatched: 6. The CDR3 contains 17 residues. CDR3 sequence: CASSLTGLAAAYNEQFF. The DNA for the CDR3 is TGTGCCAGCAGTTTGACGGGACTAGCGGCAGCCTACAATGAGCAGTTCTTC.

This clonotype turned up a few times. This chain connects TRBV2 to TRBJ2-7, with D tentatively TRBD1 (6 bases). Germline CDR1 is SNHLY and CDR2 is FYNNEI. The CDR3 covers 15 residues. The ends were cut back, 4 bases at V and 0 bases at J, with 13 bases in the middle. CDR3 protein: CASSVLQDSSYEQYF. The CDR3 nucleotides read TGTGCCAGCAGTGTTTTACAGGACAGCTCCTACGAGCAGTACTTC.